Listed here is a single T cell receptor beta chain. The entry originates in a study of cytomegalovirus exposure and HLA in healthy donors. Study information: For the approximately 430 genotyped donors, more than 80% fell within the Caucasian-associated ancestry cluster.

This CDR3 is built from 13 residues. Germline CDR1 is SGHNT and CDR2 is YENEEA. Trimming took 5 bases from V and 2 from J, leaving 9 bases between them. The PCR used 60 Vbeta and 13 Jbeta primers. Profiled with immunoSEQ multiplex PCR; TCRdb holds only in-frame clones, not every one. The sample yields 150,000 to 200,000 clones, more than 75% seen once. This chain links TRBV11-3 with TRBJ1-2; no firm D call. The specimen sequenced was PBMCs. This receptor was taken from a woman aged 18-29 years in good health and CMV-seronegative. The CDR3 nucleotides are TGTGCCAGCAGCGGGAGGAGAAACTATGGCTACACCTTC. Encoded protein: CASSGRRNYGYTF.